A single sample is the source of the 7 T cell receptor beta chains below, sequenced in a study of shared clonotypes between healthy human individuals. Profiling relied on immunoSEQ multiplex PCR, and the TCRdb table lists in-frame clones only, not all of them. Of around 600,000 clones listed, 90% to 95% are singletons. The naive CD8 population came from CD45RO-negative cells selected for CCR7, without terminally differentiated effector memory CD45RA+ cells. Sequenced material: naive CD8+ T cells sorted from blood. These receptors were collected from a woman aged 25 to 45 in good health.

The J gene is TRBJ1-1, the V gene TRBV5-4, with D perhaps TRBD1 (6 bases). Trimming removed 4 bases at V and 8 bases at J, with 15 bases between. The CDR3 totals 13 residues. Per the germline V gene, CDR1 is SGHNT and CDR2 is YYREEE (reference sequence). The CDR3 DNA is TGTGCCAGCAGCCTTGGAGGGGGTTACGAAGCTTTCTTT. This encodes CASSLGGGYEAFF.

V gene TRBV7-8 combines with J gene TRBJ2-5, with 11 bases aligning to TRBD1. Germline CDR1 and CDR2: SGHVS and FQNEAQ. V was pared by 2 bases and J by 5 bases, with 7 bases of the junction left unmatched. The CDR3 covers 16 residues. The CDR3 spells CASSLMDRGPVETQYF. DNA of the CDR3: TGTGCCAGCAGCTTAATGGACAGGGGGCCTGTGGAGACCCAGTACTTC.

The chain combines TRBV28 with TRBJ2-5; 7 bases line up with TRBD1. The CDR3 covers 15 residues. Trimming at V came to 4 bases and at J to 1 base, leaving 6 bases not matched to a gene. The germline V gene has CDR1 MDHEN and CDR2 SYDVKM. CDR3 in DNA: TGTGCCAGCAGTTCCGGACAGGAGCTCCAAGAGACCCAGTACTTC. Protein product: CASSSGQELQETQYF.

This chain's CDR3 is CASSPRLVFEQYF. The CDR3 region has the DNA TGTGCCAGCAGTCCCAGACTAGTTTTCGAGCAGTACTTC. The chain is built from TRBV27 and TRBJ2-7, with D tentatively TRBD2 (6 bases). CDR3 length: 13 residues. Germline V gene sequence: CDR1 MNHEY, CDR2 SMNVEV (reference sequence). Trimming removed 5 bases from V and 6 bases from J, with 14 bases in between.

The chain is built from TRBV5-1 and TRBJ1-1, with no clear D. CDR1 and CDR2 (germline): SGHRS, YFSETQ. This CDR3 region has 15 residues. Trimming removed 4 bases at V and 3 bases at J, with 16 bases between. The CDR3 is CASSISSYGYTEAFF. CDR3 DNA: TGCGCCAGCAGCATCAGTTCTTACGGCTACACTGAAGCTTTCTTT.

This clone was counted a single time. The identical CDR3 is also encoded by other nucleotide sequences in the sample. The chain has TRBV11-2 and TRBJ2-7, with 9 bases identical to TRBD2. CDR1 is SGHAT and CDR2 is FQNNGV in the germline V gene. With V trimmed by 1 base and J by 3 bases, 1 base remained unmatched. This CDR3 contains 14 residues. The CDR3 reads CASSLGLAVYEQYF. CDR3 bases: TGTGCCAGCAGCTTAGGACTAGCGGTCTACGAGCAGTACTTC.

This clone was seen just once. CDR3 residues: CAWSLAGIADTQYF. CDR3 bases: TGTGCCTGGAGTCTAGCGGGAATTGCAGATACGCAGTATTTT. The rearrangement joins TRBV30 to TRBJ2-3; 9 nucleotides align to TRBD2. The CDR3 is made up of 14 amino acids. Trimming took 2 bases from V and 4 from J; bases not matched to a gene: 4. Looked up from germline, CDR1 is GTSNPN and CDR2 is SVGIG (reference sequence).